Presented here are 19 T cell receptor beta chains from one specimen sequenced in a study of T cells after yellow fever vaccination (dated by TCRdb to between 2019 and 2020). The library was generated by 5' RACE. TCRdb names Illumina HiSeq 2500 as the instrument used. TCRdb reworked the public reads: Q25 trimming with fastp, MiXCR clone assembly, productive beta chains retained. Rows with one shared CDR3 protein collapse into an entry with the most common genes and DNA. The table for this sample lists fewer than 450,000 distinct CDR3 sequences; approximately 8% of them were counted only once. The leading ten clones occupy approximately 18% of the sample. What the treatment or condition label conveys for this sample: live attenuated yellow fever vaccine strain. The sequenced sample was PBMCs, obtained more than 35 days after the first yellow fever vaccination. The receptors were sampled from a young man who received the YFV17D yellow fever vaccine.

CDR3 sequence (DNA): TGTGCCAGCAGCCTTCCAGGGGGAGAACAGCCCCAGCATTTT. Translating gives CASSLPGGEQPQHF. The chain has TRBV7-2 and TRBJ1-5; the match to TRBD1 covers 7 bases. The CDR3 extends over 14 amino acids. With V trimmed by 5 bases and J by 7 bases, 8 bases remained unmatched. Germline assignment: CDR1 SGHTA and CDR2 FQGNSA. The full variable domain, its missing parts supplied by reference TRBV7-2 and TRBJ1-5, is GAGVSQSPSNKVTEKGKDVELRCDPISGHTALYWYRQSLGQGLEFLIYFQGNSAPDKSGLPSDRFSAERTGGSVSTLTIQRTQQEDSAVYLCASSLPGGEQPQHFGDGTRLSIL.

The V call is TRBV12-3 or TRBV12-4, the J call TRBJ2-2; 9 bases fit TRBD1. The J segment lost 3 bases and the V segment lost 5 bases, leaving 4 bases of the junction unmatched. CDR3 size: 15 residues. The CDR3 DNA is TGTGCCAGCAGTGAGGACAGGGGATACACCGGGGAGCTGTTTTTT. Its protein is CASSEDRGYTGELFF.

The CDR3 region is CASSIDRWSSGNTIYF. The CDR3 nucleotides read TGTGCCAGTAGTATAGATCGTTGGAGCTCTGGAAACACCATATATTTT. This chain uses TRBV19 with TRBJ1-3; the D is unclear. Germline V CDR1 and CDR2: LNHDA, SQIVND (reference sequence). V was cut by 0 bases and J by 0 bases, with 9 bases left in between. The CDR3 extends over 16 amino acids.

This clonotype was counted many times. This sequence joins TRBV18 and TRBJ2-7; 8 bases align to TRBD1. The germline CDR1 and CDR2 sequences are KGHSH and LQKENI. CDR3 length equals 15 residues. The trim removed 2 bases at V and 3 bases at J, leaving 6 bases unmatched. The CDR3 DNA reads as TGTGCCAGCTCACCAGGAGGCAGGGGGCACTACGAGCAGTACTTC. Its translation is CASSPGGRGHYEQYF.

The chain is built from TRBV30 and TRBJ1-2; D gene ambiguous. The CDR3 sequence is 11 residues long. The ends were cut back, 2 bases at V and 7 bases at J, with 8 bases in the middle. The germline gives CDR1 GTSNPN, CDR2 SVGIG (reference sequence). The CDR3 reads CAWSPQGGYTF. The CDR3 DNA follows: TGTGCCTGGAGTCCCCAAGGTGGCTACACCTTC.

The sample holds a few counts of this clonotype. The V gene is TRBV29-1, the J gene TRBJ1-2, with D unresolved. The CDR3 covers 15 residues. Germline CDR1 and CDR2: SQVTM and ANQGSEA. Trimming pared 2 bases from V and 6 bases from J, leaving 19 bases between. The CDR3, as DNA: TGCAGCGTTGAAACGGGCCGATCCCTATTGGATGGCTACACCTTC. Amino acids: CSVETGRSLLDGYTF. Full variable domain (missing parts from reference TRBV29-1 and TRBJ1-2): SAVISQKPSRDICQRGTSLTIQCQVDSQVTMMFWYRQQPGQSLTLIATANQGSEATYESGFVIDKFPISRPNLTFSTLTVSNMSPEDSSIYLCSVETGRSLLDGYTFGSGTRLTVV.

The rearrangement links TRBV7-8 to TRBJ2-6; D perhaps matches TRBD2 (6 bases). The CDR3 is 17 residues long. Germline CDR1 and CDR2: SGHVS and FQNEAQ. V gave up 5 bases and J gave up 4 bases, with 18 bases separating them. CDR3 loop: CASSLVGGAPGANVLTF. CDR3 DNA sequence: TGTGCCAGCAGCCTCGTTGGCGGGGCCCCGGGGGCCAACGTCCTGACTTTC.

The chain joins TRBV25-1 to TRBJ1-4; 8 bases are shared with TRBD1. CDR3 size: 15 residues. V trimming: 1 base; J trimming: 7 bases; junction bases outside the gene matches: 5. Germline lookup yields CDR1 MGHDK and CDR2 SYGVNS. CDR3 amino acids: CASSESQGAGEKLFF. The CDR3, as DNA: TGTGCCAGCAGTGAATCTCAGGGGGCCGGTGAAAAACTGTTTTTT.

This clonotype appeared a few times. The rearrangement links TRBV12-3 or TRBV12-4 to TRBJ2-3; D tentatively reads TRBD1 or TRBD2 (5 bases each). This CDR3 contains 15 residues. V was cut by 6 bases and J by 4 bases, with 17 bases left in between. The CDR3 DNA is TGTGCCAGCAGCCCCGTGGGGGAAAGGTCAGATACGCAGTATTTT. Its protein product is CASSPVGERSDTQYF.

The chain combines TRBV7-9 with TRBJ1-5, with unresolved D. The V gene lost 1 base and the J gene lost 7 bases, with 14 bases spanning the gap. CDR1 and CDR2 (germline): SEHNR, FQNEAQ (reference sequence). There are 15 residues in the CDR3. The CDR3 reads CASSLGAAGRQPQHF. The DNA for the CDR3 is TGTGCCAGCAGCTTAGGGGCCGCAGGAAGGCAGCCCCAGCATTTT.

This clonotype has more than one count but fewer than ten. The CDR3 DNA sequence: TGTGCCAGCAGTTACATCGCTCCTCCAGGTGAAAAACTGTTTTTT. Amino acid sequence: CASSYIAPPGEKLFF. The rearrangement uses TRBV6-5 and TRBJ1-4, with D unresolved. CDR1 MNHEY and CDR2 SVGAGI come from the germline V gene. The ends were cut back, 2 bases at V and 7 bases at J, with 14 bases in the middle. This CDR3 has 15 amino acids.

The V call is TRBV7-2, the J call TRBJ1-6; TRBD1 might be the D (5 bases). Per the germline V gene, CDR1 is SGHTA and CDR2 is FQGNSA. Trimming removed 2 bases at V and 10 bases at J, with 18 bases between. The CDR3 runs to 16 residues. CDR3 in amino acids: CASSLTSLQGGSPLHF. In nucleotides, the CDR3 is TGTGCCAGCAGCTTAACTAGTCTTCAGGGAGGGTCACCCCTCCACTTT.

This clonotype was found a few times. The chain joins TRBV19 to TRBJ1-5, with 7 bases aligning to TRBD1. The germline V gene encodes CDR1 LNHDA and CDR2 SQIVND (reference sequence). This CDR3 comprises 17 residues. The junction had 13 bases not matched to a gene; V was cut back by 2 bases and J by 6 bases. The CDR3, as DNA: TGTGCCAGTAGTATAAGGAGGGGGCAGGGATTTAGTCAGCCCCAGCATTTT. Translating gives CASSIRRGQGFSQPQHF.

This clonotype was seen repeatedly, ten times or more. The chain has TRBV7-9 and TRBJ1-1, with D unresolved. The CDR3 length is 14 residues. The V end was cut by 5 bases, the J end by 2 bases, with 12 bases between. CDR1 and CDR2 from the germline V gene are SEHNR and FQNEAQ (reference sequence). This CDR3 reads CASSRGLLNTEAFF. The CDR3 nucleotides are TGTGCCAGCAGCCGCGGACTCCTAAACACTGAAGCTTTCTTT.

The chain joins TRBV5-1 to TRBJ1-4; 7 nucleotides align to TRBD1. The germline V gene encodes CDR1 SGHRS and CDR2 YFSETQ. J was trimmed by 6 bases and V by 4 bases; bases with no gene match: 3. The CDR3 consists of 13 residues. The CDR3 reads CASSGQVDEKLFF. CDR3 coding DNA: TGCGCCAGCAGCGGACAGGTGGATGAAAAACTGTTTTTT.

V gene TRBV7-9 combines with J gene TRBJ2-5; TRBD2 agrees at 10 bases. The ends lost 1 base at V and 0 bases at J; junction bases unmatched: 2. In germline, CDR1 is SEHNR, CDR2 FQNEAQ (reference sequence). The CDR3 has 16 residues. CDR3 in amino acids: CASSLGTSGDQETQYF. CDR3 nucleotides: TGTGCCAGCAGCTTAGGTACTAGCGGGGACCAAGAGACCCAGTACTTC.

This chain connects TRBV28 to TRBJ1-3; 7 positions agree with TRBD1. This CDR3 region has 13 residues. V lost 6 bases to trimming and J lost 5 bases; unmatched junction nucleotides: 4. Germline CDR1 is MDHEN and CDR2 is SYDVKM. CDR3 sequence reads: CASSRDRRNTIYF. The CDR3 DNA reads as TGTGCCAGCAGCCGGGACAGAAGAAACACCATATATTTT.

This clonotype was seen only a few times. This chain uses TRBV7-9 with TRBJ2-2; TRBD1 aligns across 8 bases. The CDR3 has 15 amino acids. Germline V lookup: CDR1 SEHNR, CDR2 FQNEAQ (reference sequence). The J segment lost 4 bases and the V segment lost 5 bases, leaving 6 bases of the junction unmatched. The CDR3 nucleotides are TGTGCCAGCAGCGTACCGGGACAGGTCACCGGGGAGCTGTTTTTT. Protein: CASSVPGQVTGELFF.

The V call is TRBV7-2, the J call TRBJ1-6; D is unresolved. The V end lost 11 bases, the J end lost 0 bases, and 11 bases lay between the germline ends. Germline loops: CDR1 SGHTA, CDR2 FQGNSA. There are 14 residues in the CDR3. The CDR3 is CAGARSSYNSPLHF. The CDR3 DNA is TGTGCCGGCGCCAGGTCCTCCTATAATTCACCCCTCCACTTT.